This T cell receptor (beta chain) is drawn from a study of response to subunit inactivated influenza vaccine. Study outcomes and limitations: Authors proposed each seasonal influenza vaccination draws in few new T cells.

MiXCR, run by TCRdb on the RT-PCR reads, gives a single entry per CDR3 protein. The sample yields just under 250,000 distinct CDR3 sequences, less than 15% seen once. With V trimmed by 8 bases and J by 7 bases, 2 bases remained unmatched. The CDR3 runs 12 residues. From germline, CDR1 is LGHDT and CDR2 YNNKEL (reference sequence). With regard to this clonotype: Its antigen remains unidentified.

The material sequenced was non-naive T cells sorted from PBMCs, taken approximately 15 days before vaccination. This chain links TRBV3-1 with TRBJ1-4, with TRBD1 identical over 9 bases. The sequence was obtained from a man aged 50-59 years who received an inactivated influenza vaccine. CDR3 amino acids: CASGQGFEKLFF. The CDR3 DNA is TGTGCCAGCGGACAGGGGTTTGAAAAACTGTTTTTT.